This TCR beta chain appears in the sequencing data of a study of T cell changes during pregnancy in multiple sclerosis. Clones were sequenced by immunoSEQ multiplex PCR, and TCRdb holds only the in-frame ones, with some missing. The repertoire holds about 100,000 clones, with about 90% as singletons. The V end lost 8 bases, the J end lost 4 bases, and 20 bases lay between the germline ends. The CDR3 extends over 15 amino acids. CDR1 and CDR2 from the germline V gene are LNHDA and SQIVND (reference sequence). The origin of this receptor is a female donor with multiple sclerosis, enrolled in a pregnancy study. The source was peripheral blood, collected after pregnancy. The V call is TRBV19, the J call TRBJ2-5; possibly TRBD2 for D (5 bases). Here the CDR3 DNA reads TGTGCCAGTTCCAAATCCGGCACTAGTGGAGAGACCCAGTACTTC. Protein product: CASSKSGTSGETQYF.